The 29 T cell receptor beta chains given below trace back to one sample, sequenced in a study of blood T cells in healthy people across ages. The authors ran a second PCR of roughly 6 to 12 cycles using a sample-barcoded 5' primer and a J-beta primer mix. MiXCR, applied by TCRdb to the 5' RACE reads, yields one record per CDR3 protein. The data contain roughly 1.5 million distinct CDR3 sequences, approximately 43% of them singletons. Sequencing was done on a sample of blood. The receptor set was obtained from a woman in her late teens or twenties in good health.

This clonotype was seen many times. The chain combines TRBV20-1 with TRBJ1-1; D possibly corresponds to TRBD1 (5 bases). V lost 1 base, J lost 8 bases, and 17 bases lay in between. The CDR3 contains 14 residues. CDR1 and CDR2 from the germline V gene are DFQATT and SNEGSKA (reference sequence). In nucleotides, the CDR3 is TGCAGTGCTAGAGTCGGGCAGGGACCCTGCGAAGCTTTCTTT. Its translation is CSARVGQGPCEAFF.

The chain uses TRBV4-1 and TRBJ2-5; possibly TRBD1 for D (6 bases). V gave up 5 bases and J gave up 1 base, with 11 bases separating them. Germline V gives CDR1 MGHRA, CDR2 YSYEKL. CDR3 size: 14 residues. CDR3 in amino acids: CASSAQGVQETQYF. Here the CDR3 DNA reads TGCGCCAGCAGCGCACAGGGAGTCCAAGAGACCCAGTACTTC.

Only a few counts were recorded for this clonotype. The chain uses TRBV15 and TRBJ1-6; D remains unclear. The CDR3 consists of 14 residues. Between the trimmed V and J ends, which lost 0 bases and 5 bases, there was a span of 5 bases. CDR1 and CDR2 (germline): LNHNV, YYDKDF (reference sequence). Here the CDR3 DNA reads TGTGCCACCAGCAGAGATACAGATAATTCACCCCTCCACTTT. Translation gives CATSRDTDNSPLHF.

This clonotype was picked up one time. The V call is TRBV13, the J call TRBJ1-4; 9 bases fit TRBD1. J lost 8 bases, V lost 3 bases, and 4 bases had no gene match. CDR3 length: 14 residues. Germline CDR1 reads PRHDT; CDR2 reads FYEKMQ (reference sequence). CDR3 residues: CASSFTGGAEKLFF. CDR3 nucleotide sequence: TGTGCCAGCAGCTTCACAGGGGGCGCAGAAAAACTGTTTTTT. The entire variable domain, with the rest obtained from reference TRBV13 and TRBJ1-4, is as follows: AAGVIQSPRHLIKEKRETATLKCYPIPRHDTVYWYQQGPGQDPQFLISFYEKMQSDKGSIPDRFSAQQFSDYHSELNMSSLELGDSALYFCASSFTGGAEKLFFGSGTQLSVL.

The chain carries TRBV9 and TRBJ2-7; 7 bases map to TRBD1. This CDR3 is 16 amino acids long. CDR1 and CDR2 (germline): SGDLS, YYNGEE. Germline trimming cut 3 bases from V and 0 bases from J; bases unmatched to any gene: 9. The DNA of the CDR3 is TGTGCCAGCAGCGGAGGGACAGTCCGGAGCTCCTACGAGCAGTACTTC. Translated, it gives CASSGGTVRSSYEQYF.

In the case of this clonotype: One junction end disagrees with the germline gene, perhaps due to a read error. V gene TRBV20-1 combines with J gene TRBJ2-5; 8 bases fit TRBD2. The J call may be wrong; the DNA end is better matched by TRBJ2-1. This CDR3 has 15 amino acids. From germline, CDR1 is DFQATT and CDR2 SNEGSKA (reference sequence). This chain's CDR3 is CSAGDAGGYQETQFF. In nucleotides, the CDR3 is TGCAGTGCTGGAGACGCGGGGGGTTACCAAGAGACCCAGTTCTTC.

This clonotype was seen a handful of times. In DNA, the CDR3 is TGTGCCAGCAGCTCGCCAAAGGAGAGCAATCAGCCCCAGCATTTT. This codes for CASSSPKESNQPQHF. The J gene is TRBJ1-5, the V gene TRBV7-9; D unclear. CDR1 is SEHNR and CDR2 is FQNEAQ in the germline V gene (reference sequence). The ends were cut back, 4 bases at V and 1 base at J, with 11 bases in the middle. The CDR3 extends over 15 amino acids.

V usage is TRBV27 and J usage is TRBJ1-6; D not resolved. Germline V gene sequence: CDR1 MNHEY, CDR2 SMNVEV (reference sequence). The CDR3 extends over 13 amino acids. The V end was cut by 5 bases, the J end by 8 bases, with 10 bases between. The CDR3 is CASSLRSDSPLHF. The CDR3 region has the DNA TGTGCCAGCAGTCTTAGATCCGATTCACCCCTCCACTTT.

This clonotype was recorded a few times. The J gene is TRBJ2-7, the V gene TRBV4-1; weak D call: TRBD1 (6 bases). The V end was cut by 4 bases, the J end by 2 bases, with 12 bases between. The CDR3 has 14 residues. Looked up from germline, CDR1 is MGHRA and CDR2 is YSYEKL. The CDR3 coding sequence is TGCGCCAGCAGCCGAGTGACAGGACCCTACGAGCAGTACTTC. Its protein product is CASSRVTGPYEQYF.

The chain employs TRBV20-1 and TRBJ2-3, with TRBD1 identical over 8 bases. The CDR3 extends over 14 amino acids. The V and J ends lost 6 bases and 3 bases, in that order; junction bases with no gene match: 8. The germline gives CDR1 DFQATT, CDR2 SNEGSKA (reference sequence). CDR3 in DNA: TGCAGTGCGGACCGGACAGGGCAGACAGATACGCAGTATTTT. Its translation is CSADRTGQTDTQYF.

This clonotype was detected many times. This chain links TRBV7-9 with TRBJ2-3; TRBD1 agrees at 9 bases. The V and J ends lost 5 bases and 0 bases, in that order; junction bases with no gene match: 3. Germline lookup yields CDR1 SEHNR and CDR2 FQNEAQ (reference sequence). This CDR3 contains 15 residues. The CDR3 is CASSLGQGSTDTQYF. The CDR3 DNA follows: TGTGCCAGCAGCCTGGGACAGGGAAGCACAGATACGCAGTATTTT.

This chain joins TRBV29-1 and TRBJ2-5; D assignment may be TRBD1 or TRBD2 (5 bases each). The J call could be wrong; TRBJ2-7 is a better fit for the DNA end. The CDR3 has 14 residues. Per germline, CDR1 SQVTM and CDR2 ANQGSEA. The CDR3 DNA reads TGCAGCGTCTTGGGGGATGGAACATTCTACGAGCAGTACTTC. Translation gives CSVLGDGTFYEQYF.

The rearrangement uses TRBV4-3 and TRBJ2-5, with 9 bases that match TRBD2. The junction had 17 bases not matched to a gene; V was cut back by 1 base and J by 11 bases. From germline, CDR1 is LGHNA and CDR2 YSLEER. CDR3 length equals 17 residues. Written as DNA, the CDR3 is TGCGCCAGCAGCCAAGGCGTGCGGGAGGGTTCATACAATGAGCAGTACTTC. It translates to CASSQGVREGSYNEQYF.

The V call is TRBV28, the J call TRBJ1-4; D not certain. Germline CDR1 is MDHEN and CDR2 is SYDVKM. The CDR3 is made up of 15 amino acids. Trimming took 4 bases from V and 0 from J, leaving 9 bases between them. CDR3 in amino acids: CASSSPVATNEKLFF. In DNA form, the CDR3 reads TGTGCCAGCAGTTCCCCCGTTGCAACTAATGAAAAACTGTTTTTT.

This clonotype was picked up one time. V is TRBV7-2 and J is TRBJ2-1, with TRBD2 matching 8 bases. The germline gives CDR1 SGHTA, CDR2 FQGNSA. The V and J ends lost 1 base and 10 bases, in that order; junction bases with no gene match: 6. The length of the CDR3 is 14 residues. Here the CDR3 reads CASSLERGLAEQFF. The DNA of the CDR3 is TGTGCCAGCAGCTTAGAGCGGGGGCTTGCCGAGCAGTTCTTC.

This clonotype was counted a few times. V gene TRBV6-2 or TRBV6-3 combines with J gene TRBJ1-2; D not certain. With 4 bases removed from V and 3 bases from J, the gap between germline ends came to 6 bases. This CDR3 region has 12 residues. Germline V gene data show CDR1 as MNHEY and CDR2 as SVGEGT. The CDR3 nucleotides read TGTGCCAGCAGTTTCCTGGACTATGGCTACACCTTC. Translating gives CASSFLDYGYTF.

This clonotype was counted many times. The chain links TRBV4-2 to TRBJ2-1; D might be TRBD2 (5 bases). Germline V gene data show CDR1 as LGHNA and CDR2 as YNFKEQ. The CDR3 is 12 amino acids. Trimming shortened V by 10 bases and J by 9 bases, and 16 bases separated the two germline ends. CDR3 protein: CATDSGLGEQFF. The CDR3 coding sequence is TGTGCCACCGATTCGGGGTTAGGTGAGCAGTTCTTC.

The chain couples TRBV29-1 to TRBJ1-5, with D tentatively TRBD1 (6 bases). The CDR3 runs to 13 residues. CDR1 is SQVTM, CDR2 ANQGSEA, per germline. With 6 bases removed from V and 5 bases from J, the gap between germline ends came to 14 bases. CDR3 protein: CSVQTGWDQPQHF. In DNA form, the CDR3 reads TGCAGCGTGCAAACAGGGTGGGATCAGCCCCAGCATTTT.

The chain combines TRBV12-3 or TRBV12-4 with TRBJ1-1; tentative D call: TRBD1 (5 bases). V was clipped by 6 bases and J by 0 bases, with 14 bases between them. This CDR3 has 15 residues. The CDR3 reads CASSPAGGMNTEAFF. The CDR3 DNA reads TGTGCCAGCAGCCCCGCGGGGGGGATGAACACTGAAGCTTTCTTT.

DNA for the CDR3: TGTGCCAGCAGTTACGGGGTCGTGCTCAATGAGCAGTTCTTC. Translated: CASSYGVVLNEQFF. The chain has TRBV6-2 or TRBV6-3 and TRBJ2-1; D gene ambiguous. V was clipped by 2 bases and J by 6 bases, with 11 bases between them. From germline, CDR1 is MNHEY and CDR2 SVGEGT. The CDR3 covers 14 residues.

The chain is built from TRBV18 and TRBJ2-5; the D gene is possibly TRBD2 (6 bases). The germline V and J ends were trimmed by 5 bases and 4 bases, with 11 bases remaining between them. CDR3 length: 13 amino acids. CDR1 KGHSH and CDR2 LQKENI come from the germline V gene. The CDR3 region is CASSEGGAETQYF. The CDR3 bases are TGTGCCAGCTCAGAGGGAGGTGCAGAGACCCAGTACTTC.

This chain connects TRBV7-8 to TRBJ1-1, with D perhaps matching TRBD1 (5 bases). The germline V gene has CDR1 SGHVS and CDR2 FQNEAQ. The CDR3 spans 15 residues. The V end was cut by 5 bases, the J end by 0 bases, with 13 bases between. The CDR3 region has the DNA TGTGCCAGCAGCGTAAGCAGGGTTATGAACACTGAAGCTTTCTTT. Protein: CASSVSRVMNTEAFF.

The chain uses TRBV12-3 or TRBV12-4 and TRBJ2-1; TRBD2 aligns across 7 bases. The CDR3 runs to 16 residues. Trimming took 3 bases from V and 8 from J; bases not matched to a gene: 13. The CDR3 DNA sequence: TGTGCCAGCAGTTTCTCTGTTGGGACTATTTCTGATGAGCAGTTCTTC. Translated, it gives CASSFSVGTISDEQFF.

The genes are TRBV21-1 and TRBJ1-3. TRBV21-1 is labeled a pseudogene. The CDR3 totals 15 residues. In DNA, the CDR3 is TGTGCCAGCAGCACACAAGTACACTCTGGAAACACCATATATTTT. Residues: CASSTQVHSGNTIYF.

The rearrangement links TRBV20-1 to TRBJ2-2; tentative D call: TRBD1 (5 bases). The CDR3 has 15 residues. Germline V gene lookup returns CDR1 DFQATT and CDR2 SNEGSKA (reference sequence). Deletions cut 1 base from V and 6 bases from J, with 15 bases between. The CDR3 DNA is TGCAGTGCTAGAGGACAACATGGGGCGTCCGGGGAGCTGTTTTTT. Amino acids: CSARGQHGASGELFF.

This clonotype was detected only a few times. The gene calls are TRBV6-2 or TRBV6-3 and TRBJ1-1; TRBD1 aligns across 7 bases. Germline CDR1 and CDR2: MNHEY and SVGEGT. J lost 8 bases, V lost 11 bases, and 14 bases had no gene match. CDR3 length: 13 amino acids. The CDR3 here is CAGAVTGSGEAFF. In DNA form, the CDR3 reads TGTGCCGGCGCGGTGACAGGGTCCGGAGAAGCTTTCTTT.

This chain joins TRBV9 and TRBJ2-4; no clear D gene. Germline V CDR1 and CDR2: SGDLS, YYNGEE. This CDR3 is built from 17 residues. Trimming removed 0 bases at V and 0 bases at J, with 13 bases between. CDR3 nucleotides: TGTGCCAGCAGCGTAGATGGTCACACGCTAGCCAAAAACATTCAGTACTTC. This sequence encodes CASSVDGHTLAKNIQYF.

The gene calls are TRBV4-1 and TRBJ2-1; unclear D gene. The V end lost 3 bases, the J end lost 0 bases, and 9 bases lay between the germline ends. CDR1 and CDR2 (germline): MGHRA, YSYEKL. The CDR3 covers 15 residues. This chain's CDR3 is CASSQVGISYNEQFF. As DNA, the CDR3 is TGCGCCAGCAGCCAGGTCGGTATCTCCTACAATGAGCAGTTCTTC.

This clonotype was observed a handful of times. This chain links TRBV18 with TRBJ2-3, with D perhaps being TRBD1 or TRBD2 (5 bases each). The CDR3 runs 16 residues. CDR1 and CDR2 (germline): KGHSH, LQKENI. V dropped 3 bases and J dropped 2 bases, with 15 bases sitting between them. The CDR3 loop is CASSPQGPQNTDTQYF. The CDR3 bases are TGTGCCAGCTCACCCCAGGGACCACAGAACACAGATACGCAGTATTTT.